This is a list of T cell receptor beta chains from one sample in a study of blood T cell repertoires in COVID-19. Only in-frame clones appear in the TCRdb table, and some are missing; sequencing was by immunoSEQ multiplex PCR. This sample has about 80,000 clones, with 84% found just once. Sample: peripheral blood. The receptors derive from a human donor in a cohort sampled during active COVID-19. Both conserved end residues are part of each CDR3. A D gene is named only where the DNA matches it firmly.

TRBD1	TRBV5-1	TRBJ1-6	CASSLRPGQNNSPLHF	TGCGCCAGCAGCTTGAGACCGGGACAGAATAATTCACCCCTCCACTTT
TRBD2	TRBV27	TRBJ2-1	CASSPKRGAWNEQFF	TGTGCCAGCAGTCCCAAGCGGGGGGCATGGAATGAGCAGTTCTTC
TRBD1	TRBV5-6	TRBJ1-4	CASSLLPGQGSEKLFF	TGTGCCAGCAGCTTACTTCCGGGACAGGGTAGTGAAAAACTGTTTTTT
-	TRBV7-8	TRBJ2-7	CASSLRGRRLTYEQYF	TGTGCCAGCAGCTTAAGAGGGCGACGCCTCACCTACGAGCAGTACTTC
-	TRBV5-3	TRBJ1-1	CARSLDIGENTEAFF	TGTGCCAGAAGCTTGGATATAGGGGAGAACACTGAAGCTTTCTTT
-	TRBV7-9	TRBJ1-1	CASKEGERAFF	TGTGCCAGCAAGGAGGGAGAAAGAGCTTTCTTT
TRBD1	TRBV12-3/TRBV12-4	TRBJ1-2	CASSPDRGRGYTF	TGTGCCAGCAGCCCGGACAGGGGTAGGGGCTACACCTTC
TRBD1	TRBV5-4	TRBJ1-1	CATRGGGRGNTEAFF	TGTGCCACCCGAGGAGGGGGCCGGGGGAACACTGAAGCTTTCTTT
-	TRBV29-1	TRBJ1-1	CSVGQVMNTEAFF	TGCAGCGTTGGACAGGTCATGAACACTGAAGCTTTCTTT
TRBD1	TRBV7-9	TRBJ2-6	CASSATGTGRSSGANVLTF	TGTGCCAGCAGCGCGACCGGGACAGGACGAAGCTCTGGGGCCAACGTCCTGACTTTC